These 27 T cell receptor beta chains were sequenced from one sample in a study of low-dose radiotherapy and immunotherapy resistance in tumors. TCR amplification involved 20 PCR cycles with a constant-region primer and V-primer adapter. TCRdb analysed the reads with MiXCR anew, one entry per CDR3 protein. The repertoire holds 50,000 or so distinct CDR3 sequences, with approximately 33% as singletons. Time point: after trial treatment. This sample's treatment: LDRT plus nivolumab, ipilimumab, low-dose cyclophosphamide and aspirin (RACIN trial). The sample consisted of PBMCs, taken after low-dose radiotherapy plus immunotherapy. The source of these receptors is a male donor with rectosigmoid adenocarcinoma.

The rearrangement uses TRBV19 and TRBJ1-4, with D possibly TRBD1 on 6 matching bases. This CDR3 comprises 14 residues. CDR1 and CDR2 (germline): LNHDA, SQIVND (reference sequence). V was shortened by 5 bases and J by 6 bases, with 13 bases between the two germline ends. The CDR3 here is CASSDRTLDEKLFF. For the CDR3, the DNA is TGTGCCAGTAGTGACAGGACCTTAGATGAAAAACTGTTTTTT.

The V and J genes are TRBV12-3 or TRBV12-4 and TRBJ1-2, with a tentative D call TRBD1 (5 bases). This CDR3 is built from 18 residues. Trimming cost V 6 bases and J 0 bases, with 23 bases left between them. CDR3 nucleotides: TGTGCCAGCAGGGGAACCGGGAGGGGATTATCGGCTAACTATGGCTACACCTTC. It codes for CASRGTGRGLSANYGYTF.

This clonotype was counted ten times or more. This CDR3 reads CASSLGYQSDTQYF. The CDR3 bases are TGTGCCAGCAGCTTAGGTTACCAAAGCGATACGCAGTATTTT. The genes are TRBV11-3 and TRBJ2-3, with no clear D. From germline, CDR1 is SGHNT and CDR2 YENEEA. The CDR3 extends over 14 amino acids. Deletions cut 1 base from V and 6 bases from J, with 11 bases between.

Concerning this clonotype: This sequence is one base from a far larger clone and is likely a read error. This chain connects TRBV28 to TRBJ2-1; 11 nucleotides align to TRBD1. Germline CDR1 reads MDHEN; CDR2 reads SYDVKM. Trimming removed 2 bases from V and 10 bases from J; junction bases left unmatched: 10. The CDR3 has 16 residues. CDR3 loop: CASSLGGQGVTYEQFF. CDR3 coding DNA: TGTGCCAGCAGTTTAGGGGGACAGGGGGTGACCTACGAGCAGTTCTTC.

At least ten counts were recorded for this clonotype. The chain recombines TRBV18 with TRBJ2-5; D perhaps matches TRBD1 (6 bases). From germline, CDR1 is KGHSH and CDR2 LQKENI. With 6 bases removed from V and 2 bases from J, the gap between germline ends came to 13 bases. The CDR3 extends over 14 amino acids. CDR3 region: CASSPGTQQETQYF. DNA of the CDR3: TGTGCCAGCTCCCCCGGGACACAACAAGAGACCCAGTACTTC.

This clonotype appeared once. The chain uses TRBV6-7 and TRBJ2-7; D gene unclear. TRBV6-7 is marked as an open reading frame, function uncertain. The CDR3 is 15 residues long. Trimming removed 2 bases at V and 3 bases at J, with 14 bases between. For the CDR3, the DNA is TGTGCCAGCAGTTACGATGGAGTCCCCTACTACGAGCAGTACTTC. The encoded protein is CASSYDGVPYYEQYF.

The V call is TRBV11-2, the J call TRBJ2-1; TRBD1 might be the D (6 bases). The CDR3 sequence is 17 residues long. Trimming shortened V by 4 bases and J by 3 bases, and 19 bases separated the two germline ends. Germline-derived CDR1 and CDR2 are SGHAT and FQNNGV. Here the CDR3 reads CASSSHGRDTFYNEQFF. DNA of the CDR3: TGTGCCAGCAGCTCCCACGGCCGGGACACCTTCTACAATGAGCAGTTCTTC.

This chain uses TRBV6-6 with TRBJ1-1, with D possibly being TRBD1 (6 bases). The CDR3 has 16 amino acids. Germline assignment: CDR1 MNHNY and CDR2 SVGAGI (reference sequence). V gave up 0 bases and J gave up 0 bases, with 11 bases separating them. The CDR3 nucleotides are TGTGCCAGCAGTTACTCGGCAGGGGCCATGAACACTGAAGCTTTCTTT. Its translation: CASSYSAGAMNTEAFF.

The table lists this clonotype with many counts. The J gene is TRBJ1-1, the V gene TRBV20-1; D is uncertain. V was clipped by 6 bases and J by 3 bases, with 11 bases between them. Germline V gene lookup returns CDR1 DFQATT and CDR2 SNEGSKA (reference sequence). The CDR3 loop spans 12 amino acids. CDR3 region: CSAPTGDTEAFF. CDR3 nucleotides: TGCAGTGCACCGACCGGGGACACTGAAGCTTTCTTT.

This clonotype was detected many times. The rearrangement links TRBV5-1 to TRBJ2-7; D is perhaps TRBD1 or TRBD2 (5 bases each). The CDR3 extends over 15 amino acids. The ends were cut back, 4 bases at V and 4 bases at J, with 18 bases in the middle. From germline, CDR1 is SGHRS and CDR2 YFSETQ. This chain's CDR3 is CASSTGTYVEYEQYF. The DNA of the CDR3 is TGCGCCAGCAGCACCGGGACCTACGTCGAGTACGAGCAGTACTTC.

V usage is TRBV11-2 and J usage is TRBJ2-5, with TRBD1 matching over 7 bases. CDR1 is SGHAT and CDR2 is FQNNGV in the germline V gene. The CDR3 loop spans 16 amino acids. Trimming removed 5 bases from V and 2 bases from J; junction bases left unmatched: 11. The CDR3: CASSLQGIAFQETQYF. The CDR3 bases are TGTGCCAGCAGCCTACAGGGGATAGCGTTTCAAGAGACCCAGTACTTC. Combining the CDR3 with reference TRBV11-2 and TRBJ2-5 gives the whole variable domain EAGVAQSPRYKIIEKRQSVAFWCNPISGHATLYWYQQILGQGPKLLIQFQNNGVVDDSQLPKDRFSAERLKGVDSTLKIQPAKLEDSAVYLCASSLQGIAFQETQYFGPGTRLLVL.

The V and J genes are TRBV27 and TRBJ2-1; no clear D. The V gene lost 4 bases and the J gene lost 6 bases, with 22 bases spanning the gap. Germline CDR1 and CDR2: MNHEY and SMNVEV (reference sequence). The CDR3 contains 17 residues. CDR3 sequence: CASSSRAPRRAGNEQFF. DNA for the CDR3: TGTGCCAGCAGTTCCCGGGCCCCGAGAAGGGCCGGCAATGAGCAGTTCTTC.

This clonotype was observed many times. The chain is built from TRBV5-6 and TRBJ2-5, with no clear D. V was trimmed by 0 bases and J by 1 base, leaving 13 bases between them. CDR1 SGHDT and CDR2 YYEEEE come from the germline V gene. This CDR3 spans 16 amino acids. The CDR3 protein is CASSLGATLAQETQYF. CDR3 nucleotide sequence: TGTGCCAGCAGCTTGGGAGCTACGCTCGCCCAAGAGACCCAGTACTTC.

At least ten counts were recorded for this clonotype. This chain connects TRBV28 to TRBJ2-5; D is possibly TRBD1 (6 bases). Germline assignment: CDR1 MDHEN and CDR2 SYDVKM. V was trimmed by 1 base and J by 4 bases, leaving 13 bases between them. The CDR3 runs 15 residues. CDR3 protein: CASSLSGQWGETQYF. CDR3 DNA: TGTGCCAGCAGTTTATCAGGACAGTGGGGAGAGACCCAGTACTTC.

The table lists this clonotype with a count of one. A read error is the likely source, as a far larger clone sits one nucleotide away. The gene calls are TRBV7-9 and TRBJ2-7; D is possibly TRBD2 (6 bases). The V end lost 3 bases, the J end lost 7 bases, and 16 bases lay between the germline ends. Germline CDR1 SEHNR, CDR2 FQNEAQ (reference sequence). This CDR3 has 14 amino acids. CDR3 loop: CASSLGLQVDEQYF. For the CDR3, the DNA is TGTGCCAGCAGCTTGGGACTGCAGGTTGATGAGCAGTACTTC.

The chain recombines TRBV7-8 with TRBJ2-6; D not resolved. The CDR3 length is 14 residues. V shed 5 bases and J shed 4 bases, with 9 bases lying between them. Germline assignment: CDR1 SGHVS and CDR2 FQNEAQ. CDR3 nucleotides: TGTGCCAGCAGCACAAGATCAGGGGCCAACGTCCTGACTTTC. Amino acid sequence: CASSTRSGANVLTF.

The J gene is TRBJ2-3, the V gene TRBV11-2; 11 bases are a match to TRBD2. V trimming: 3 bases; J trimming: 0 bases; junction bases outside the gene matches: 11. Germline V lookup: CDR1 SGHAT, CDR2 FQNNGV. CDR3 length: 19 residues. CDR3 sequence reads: CASSFGTSGGGDSTDTQYF. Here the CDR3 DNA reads TGTGCCAGCAGCTTCGGGACTAGCGGCGGGGGGGATAGCACAGATACGCAGTATTTT.

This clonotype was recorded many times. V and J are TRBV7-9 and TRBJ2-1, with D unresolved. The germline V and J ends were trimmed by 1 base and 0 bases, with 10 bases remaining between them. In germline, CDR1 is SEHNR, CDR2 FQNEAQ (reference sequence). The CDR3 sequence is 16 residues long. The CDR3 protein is CASSLGAAASYNEQFF. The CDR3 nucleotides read TGTGCCAGCAGCTTAGGGGCGGCAGCCTCCTACAATGAGCAGTTCTTC.

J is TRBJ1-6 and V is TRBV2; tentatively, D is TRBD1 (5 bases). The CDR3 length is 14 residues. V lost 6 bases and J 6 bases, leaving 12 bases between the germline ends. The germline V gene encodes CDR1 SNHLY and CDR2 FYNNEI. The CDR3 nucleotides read TGTGCCAGCAGACCGACCGGGGGTAATTCACCCCTCCACTTT. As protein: CASRPTGGNSPLHF.

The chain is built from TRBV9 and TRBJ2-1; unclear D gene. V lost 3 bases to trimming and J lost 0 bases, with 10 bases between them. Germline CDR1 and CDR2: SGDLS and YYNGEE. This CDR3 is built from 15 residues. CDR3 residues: CASSGTSSSYNEQFF. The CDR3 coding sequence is TGTGCCAGCAGCGGGACCTCGAGCTCCTACAATGAGCAGTTCTTC.

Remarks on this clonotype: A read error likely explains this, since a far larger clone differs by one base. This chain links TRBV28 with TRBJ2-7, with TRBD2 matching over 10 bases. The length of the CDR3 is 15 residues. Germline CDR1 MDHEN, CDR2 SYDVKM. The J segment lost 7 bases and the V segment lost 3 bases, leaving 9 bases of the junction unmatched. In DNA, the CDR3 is TGTGCCAGCAGTTTCAGCGGGGGGGACTACAATGAGCAGTACTTC. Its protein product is CASSFSGGDYNEQYF.

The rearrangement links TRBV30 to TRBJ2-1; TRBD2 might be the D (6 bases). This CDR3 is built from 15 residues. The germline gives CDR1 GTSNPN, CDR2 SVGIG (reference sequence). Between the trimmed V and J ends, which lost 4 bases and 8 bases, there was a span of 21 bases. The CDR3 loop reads CAWNFGAAGGDEQFF. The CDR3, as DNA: TGTGCCTGGAACTTCGGAGCGGCTGGAGGGGATGAGCAGTTCTTC.

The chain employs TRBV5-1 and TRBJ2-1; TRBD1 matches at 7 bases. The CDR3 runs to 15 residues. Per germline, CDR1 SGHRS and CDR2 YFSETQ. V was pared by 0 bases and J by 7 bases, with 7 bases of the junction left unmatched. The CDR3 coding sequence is TGCGCCAGCAGCTTGGGACAGGGCCCGAGGAATGAGCAGTTCTTC. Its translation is CASSLGQGPRNEQFF.

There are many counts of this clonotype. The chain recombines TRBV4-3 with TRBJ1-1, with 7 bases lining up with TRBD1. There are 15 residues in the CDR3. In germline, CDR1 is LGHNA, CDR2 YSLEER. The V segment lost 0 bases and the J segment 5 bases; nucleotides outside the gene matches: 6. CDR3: CASSQDPRGKTEAFF. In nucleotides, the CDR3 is TGCGCCAGCAGCCAAGACCCCAGGGGGAAGACTGAAGCTTTCTTT.

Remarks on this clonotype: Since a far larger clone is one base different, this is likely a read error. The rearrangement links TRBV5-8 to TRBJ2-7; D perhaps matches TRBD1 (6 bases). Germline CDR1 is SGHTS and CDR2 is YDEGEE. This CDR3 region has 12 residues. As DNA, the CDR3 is TGCGCCAGCAGCTCCACAGGGTACGAGCAGCACTTC. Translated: CASSSTGYEQHF.

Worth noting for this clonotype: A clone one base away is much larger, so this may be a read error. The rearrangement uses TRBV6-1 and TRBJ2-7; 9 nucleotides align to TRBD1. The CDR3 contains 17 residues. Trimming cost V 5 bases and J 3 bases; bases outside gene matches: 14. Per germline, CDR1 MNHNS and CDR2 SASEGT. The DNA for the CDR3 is TGTGCCAGCAGTAATAGCGGTGGAGGGACAGGGAACTACGAGCAGTACTTC. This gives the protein CASSNSGGGTGNYEQYF.

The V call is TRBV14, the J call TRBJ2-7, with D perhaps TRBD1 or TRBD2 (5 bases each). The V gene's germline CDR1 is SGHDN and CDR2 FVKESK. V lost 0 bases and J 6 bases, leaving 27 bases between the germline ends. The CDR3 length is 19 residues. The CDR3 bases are TGTGCCAGCAGCCAAGAGTGGGGACGACCGGGAAACACTCTCTGCGAGCAGTACTTC. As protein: CASSQEWGRPGNTLCEQYF.